The clone carrying this TCR beta chain was detected once. Its matching antigen is unknown. This sample stems from a study of cytomegalovirus exposure and HLA in healthy donors. Both 60 Vbeta primers and 13 Jbeta primers went into the PCR. In the original processing: In a later analysis, around 12 million of 60 million to 80 million unique beta chains occurred in at least two donors. Assay: immunoSEQ multiplex PCR; the TCRdb copy retains only in-frame clones and omits some. The D gene and trimming were derived from the DNA, and the V and J assignments and clone size from that table. Of roughly 100,000 clones listed, 10% to 15% are singletons. The CDR3 runs to 17 residues. The V segment lost 4 bases and the J segment 12 bases; nucleotides outside the gene matches: 20. Per germline, CDR1 SGDLS and CDR2 YYNGEE. General study points: Researchers counted around 180 TCR beta chains as cytomegalovirus-associated. According to an earlier analysis, most TCR beta V segments yielded productive rearrangements about 87% or about 30% of the time. Prediction of most subjects' HLA-A and HLA-B alleles by TCR beta sequences was reportedly accurate.

Sequencing input: PBMCs. The source is a man aged 35 to 55 in good health and CMV-seropositive. This chain joins TRBV9 and TRBJ2-1, with 9 bases that match TRBD2. The CDR3 DNA reads as TGTGCCAGCAGCCCCCGCGGCGGGGTAGCGGGAGAGGGCGCGCAGTTCTTC. Translating gives CASSPRGGVAGEGAQFF.